This T cell receptor (beta chain) was identified during a study of molecular identifiers for immune sequencing clone quantification. Study-wide background: The replicate experiment used RNA from 20,000 or 100,000 naive CD8 cells. This RNA was split into five aliquots, and four of them were sequenced.

Previously described methods and listed TCR primers were employed for the bulk TCR libraries. TCRdb fed the PCR reads into MiXCR, producing one record per CDR3 protein. The sample lists approximately 550,000 distinct CDR3 sequences, roughly 23% occurring once. Study outcomes and limitations: Clones that had above 20 RNA copies took up over 97% of effector molecules but under 1% in naive cells.

Libraries for naive CD8 T cells, which were made from roughly 18,000 to 920,000 sorted cells, drew on 10%, 30% or 50% of the RNA. Trimming cost V 0 bases and J 4 bases; bases outside gene matches: 8. Per germline, CDR1 MNHEY and CDR2 SVGAGI. CDR3 size: 16 residues. This clonotype was counted between two and nine times. Its specificity is not known. The clonotype comes from a human donor in good health. Some libraries in this study had Jurkat cell RNA spiked in. This chain connects TRBV6-5 to TRBJ2-7, with TRBD1 matching over 8 bases. Material for sequencing was naive CD8+ T cells from blood, with Jurkat cell RNA spiked in. The subset denotes: FACS-sorted CD8+CD4-CCR7+CD45RA+ naive T cells. The CDR3: CASSYSRETGDYEQYF. As DNA, the CDR3 is TGTGCCAGCAGTTACTCGAGAGAGACAGGGGATTACGAGCAGTACTTC.